These T cell receptor beta chains were read from a single sample in a study of memory CD4+ T cells and cytomegalovirus serostatus. Produced via immunoSEQ multiplex PCR; TCRdb's table is partial and in-frame only. The sample carries about 27,000 clones, around 75% recorded once. The sample was memory CD4+ T cells from blood. The receptors originated from an adult in good health and CMV-seronegative. Both conserved end residues are part of each CDR3. D genes are given only for firm matches. Not every row has a clone size; where given, it reads once, few, many or a size class.

>-|TRBV9|TRBJ2-3|-|16
CASSPQVGGGTDTQYF
TGTGCCAGCAGCCCCCAGGTCGGGGGCGGGACAGATACGCAGTATTTT
>-|TRBV5-4|TRBJ1-2|-|14
CASRLTGTNYGYTF
TGTGCCAGCAGGCTGACCGGGACAAATTACGGCTACACCTTC
>-|TRBV19|TRBJ2-2|few|15
CASSIPGLGTGELFF
TGTGCCAGTAGCATTCCAGGGTTAGGGACCGGGGAGCTGTTTTTT
>-|TRBV9|TRBJ1-3|-|14
CASSVQSSGNTIYF
TGTGCCAGCAGCGTTCAGTCCTCTGGAAACACCATATATTTT
>TRBD1|TRBV7-8|TRBJ1-2|-|18
CASSSYRILTGLGWGYTF
TGTGCCAGCAGCTCGTACCGCATTCTGACAGGGTTAGGTTGGGGCTACACCTTC
>-|TRBV6-1|TRBJ2-7|-|15
CASRDPDSGPLRAYF
TGTGCCAGCAGAGATCCGGACAGTGGACCCCTAAGAGCGTACTTC
>-|TRBV6-5|TRBJ2-5|-|13
CASSRGGPETQYF
TGTGCCAGCAGTAGAGGGGGACCGGAGACCCAGTACTTC
>-|TRBV5-5|TRBJ1-4|-|11
CASSFGEKLFF
TGTGCCAGCAGCTTCGGGGAAAAACTGTTTTTT
>-|TRBV28|TRBJ2-1|few|11
CASRRYNEQFF
TGTGCCAGCAGGCGGTACAATGAGCAGTTCTTC
>-|TRBV7-2|TRBJ2-3|-|15
CASSLAAGTTDTQYF
TGTGCCAGCAGCTTAGCGGCAGGGACCACAGATACGCAGTATTTT
>-|TRBV15|TRBJ1-6|-|14
CATSRDRGNSPLHF
TGTGCCACCAGCAGAGATAGAGGGAATTCACCCCTCCACTTT
>-|TRBV28|TRBJ2-3|few|13
CASSFTGTDTQYF
TGTGCCAGCAGTTTCACGGGAACAGATACGCAGTATTTT
>-|TRBV5-6|TRBJ1-3|-|16
CASSAGPGIAGNTIYF
TGTGCCAGCAGCGCTGGTCCGGGGATCGCTGGAAACACCATATATTTT
>TRBD2|TRBV7-6|TRBJ2-2|-|15
CASSPGGLPAGELFF
TGTGCCAGCAGCCCGGGGGGACTTCCGGCCGGGGAGCTGTTTTTT
>-|TRBV6-6|TRBJ2-1|few|14
CASSFAGAVSEQFF
TGTGCCAGCAGTTTTGCGGGGGCAGTGAGTGAGCAGTTCTTC
>TRBD2|TRBV4-1|TRBJ2-3|-|18
CASSQGLLGGGASDTQYF
TGCGCCAGCAGCCAAGGACTTCTGGGCGGGGGGGCTTCAGATACGCAGTATTTT
>-|TRBV5-1|TRBJ1-6|-|17
CASSFRTDQRGNSPLHF
TGCGCCAGCAGCTTCAGGACCGATCAACGGGGTAATTCACCCCTCCACTTT
>-|TRBV21-1|TRBJ2-4|-|16
CASSGRQGPTKNIQYF
TGTGCCAGCAGCGGCCGACAGGGGCCAACCAAAAACATTCAGTACTTC
>-|TRBV5-6|TRBJ2-7|-|12
CASSFRGPEQYF
TGTGCCAGCAGCTTCCGGGGGCCCGAGCAGTACTTC
>TRBD2|TRBV5-4|TRBJ2-1|-|18
CASTQGSTGLAGGEEQFF
TGTGCCAGCACCCAAGGATCCACGGGACTAGCGGGGGGGGAGGAGCAGTTCTTC
>TRBD2|TRBV5-4|TRBJ2-1|few|15
CASSLVLAGDNEQFF
TGTGCCAGCAGCTTGGTGCTAGCGGGGGACAATGAGCAGTTCTTC
>-|TRBV4-1|TRBJ1-2|few|16
CASSQDDTGVIYGYTF
TGCGCCAGCAGCCAAGATGACACAGGCGTTATCTATGGCTACACCTTC
>-|TRBV4-2|TRBJ2-7|once|11
CASSRSYEQYF
TGTGCCAGCAGCAGGTCCTACGAGCAGTACTTC
>TRBD1|TRBV5-8|TRBJ1-5|once|16
CASSLFTGGSNQPQHF
TGTGCCAGCAGCTTATTTACAGGGGGGAGCAATCAGCCCCAGCATTTT
>TRBD1|TRBV5-4|TRBJ1-4|-|15
CASSPQGGGDGKLFF
TGTGCCAGCAGCCCCCAGGGAGGGGGCGACGGAAAACTGTTTTTT
>-|TRBV6-5|TRBJ1-2|-|14
CASSPDRQHYGYTF
TGTGCCAGCAGTCCTGACCGACAGCATTATGGCTACACCTTC
>-|TRBV4-3|TRBJ2-5|-|15
CASSPWGGGGETQYF
TGCGCCAGCAGCCCATGGGGAGGGGGCGGAGAGACCCAGTACTTC
>-|TRBV2|TRBJ1-6|-|15
CASRGGEGRYSPLHF
TGTGCCAGCAGGGGAGGGGAGGGACGATATTCACCCCTCCACTTT
>TRBD1|TRBV5-1|TRBJ1-1|-|15
CASSSRTGVNTEAFF
TGCGCCAGCAGCTCCCGGACAGGGGTTAACACTGAAGCTTTCTTT
>TRBD1|TRBV5-6|TRBJ1-5|-|15
CASSLGGQGNQPQHF
TGTGCCAGCAGCTTGGGGGGACAGGGCAATCAGCCCCAGCATTTT
>TRBD1|TRBV25-1|TRBJ1-2|-|13
CASRDREPYGYTF
TGTGCCAGCAGGGACAGGGAACCCTATGGCTACACCTTC
>-|TRBV7-6|TRBJ2-1|-|15
CASSPTVRSYNEQFF
TGTGCCAGCAGCCCGACGGTTCGCTCCTACAATGAGCAGTTCTTC
>-|TRBV11-2|TRBJ2-7|few|16
CASSFGWARSLYEQYF
TGTGCCAGCAGCTTCGGTTGGGCCCGTAGTCTCTACGAGCAGTACTTC
>-|TRBV27|TRBJ1-2|-|16
CASSLAYDARNYGYTF
TGTGCCAGCAGTCTTGCGTATGACGCACGTAACTATGGCTACACCTTC
>-|TRBV6-4|TRBJ1-3|-|16
CASSDLGGLQGNTIYF
TGTGCCAGCAGTGACTTGGGGGGCCTTCAGGGAAACACCATATATTTT
>TRBD2|TRBV7-6|TRBJ2-1|-|16
CASSLVAGGTYNEQFF
TGTGCCAGCAGCTTAGTAGCGGGGGGGACCTACAATGAGCAGTTCTTC
>TRBD1|TRBV6-1|TRBJ2-7|-|15
CASGRGQGDPYEQYF
TGTGCCAGCGGCAGGGGGCAGGGGGACCCCTACGAGCAGTACTTC
>-|TRBV6-5|TRBJ1-2|-|13
CASSYDRNYGYTF
TGTGCCAGCAGTTACGACAGAAACTATGGCTACACCTTC
>-|TRBV30|TRBJ1-1|few|12
CAWSQGWTEAFF
TGTGCCTGGAGTCAGGGTTGGACTGAAGCTTTCTTT
>-|TRBV5-4|TRBJ2-3|few|14
CASSGSHSTDTQYF
TGTGCCAGCTCGGGCAGCCATAGCACAGATACGCAGTATTTT
>TRBD2|TRBV7-2|TRBJ2-3|-|15
CASIGGGGRGATQYF
TGTGCCAGCATAGGTGGCGGGGGGCGAGGGGCTACGCAGTATTTT